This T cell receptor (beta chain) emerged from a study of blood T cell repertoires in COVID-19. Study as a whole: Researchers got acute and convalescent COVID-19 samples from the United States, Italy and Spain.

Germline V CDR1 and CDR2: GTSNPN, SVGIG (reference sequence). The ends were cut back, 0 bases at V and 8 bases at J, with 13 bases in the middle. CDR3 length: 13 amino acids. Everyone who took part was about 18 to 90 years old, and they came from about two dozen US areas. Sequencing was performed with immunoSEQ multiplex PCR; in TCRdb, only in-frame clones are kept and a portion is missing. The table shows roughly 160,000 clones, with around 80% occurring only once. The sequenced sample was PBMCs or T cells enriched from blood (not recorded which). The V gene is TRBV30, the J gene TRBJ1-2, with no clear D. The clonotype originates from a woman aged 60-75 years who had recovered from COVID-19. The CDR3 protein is CAWSVNTVEGYTF. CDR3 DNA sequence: TGTGCCTGGAGTGTAAACACGGTGGAGGGCTACACCTTC.